This TCR beta chain was profiled in a study of cytomegalovirus exposure and HLA in healthy donors (dated by TCRdb to 2017 to 2019). As for the study more broadly: An earlier analysis of several hundred of the donors reported 276 Gb of sequence data and roughly 120 million unique TCR beta sequences obtained from 180 million or so T cells. About 300 gigabases of sequencing data and tens of millions of unique TCR sequences were included in an early release covering several hundred HLA-typed donors. Of the approximately 400 genotyped donors, 70% to 90% were placed in the genetic ancestry cluster associated with self-reported Caucasian donors. The study was designed to test whether signatures of past pathogen exposure could be identified by cataloging public T cell receptors. The study used immunosequencing to profile the T cell repertoires of several hundred subjects and linked those repertoires to cytomegalovirus serostatus. In addition to the first cohort of approximately 650 subjects, a separate validation cohort of 100 to 150 different subjects was used. The study combined high-throughput TCR immunosequencing, statistical association of individual TCRs with disease status, and machine learning to predict cytomegalovirus infection status. A later analysis re-examined previously published TCR beta repertoires from over 500 donors and added high-resolution HLA genotyping to investigate patterns of TCR occurrence. Rather than drawing on any new phenotypic data, the later analysis identified candidate immune exposures from TCR beta sequences and the way those sequences occurred across donors. In an earlier analysis of 550 to 700 of the donors, high-throughput TCR beta sequencing was used to judge whether each TCR beta V gene segment behaved as functional or pseudogenic. Alongside the repertoire data, information on donor age, sex, ethnicity and CMV serostatus was compiled. A later genetic analysis used genome-wide SNP genotypes for about 60% of the roughly 700 donors, treating that subset as a discovery cohort. All discovery cohort repertoires had been generated on a single sequencing platform. HLA typing covered class I and class II loci at four-digit resolution. Typing coverage varied by locus: about 629-630 donors for A, B, C, DRB1 and DQB1; roughly 560 for DQA1; more than 600 for DPA1; around 450 for DPB1. Four or five DR-DQ haplotypes were handled as single units for association and clustering, since linkage in the cohort was strong. Across some 400 genotyped donors of the cohort, an average of about 220,000 unique TCR beta nucleotide sequences per donor were sequenced, and about a sixth of those sequences were non-productive. General study outcomes and caveats: Immune exposure information for the cohort was limited to CMV serostatus. In a later analysis, more than 15,000 TCR beta sequences were associated with specific HLA alleles at a false discovery rate of 0.05. While some public TCRs were present in many individuals, most TCR sequences turned up only very rarely across donors. According to a later analysis, TCR association rates differed among HLA loci, with DRB1 alleles showing the most associated TCRs and HLA-C alleles showing the fewest. Because HLA typing was missing for some donors at each locus, association tests included only the typed subset. The classifier was reported to diagnose cytomegalovirus status with high specificity and sensitivity in both the original cohort and the validation cohort. A further reported finding was that TCR beta sequences accurately predicted the HLA-A and HLA-B alleles for most subjects in the first cohort. In a later genetic analysis, fewer N-insertions in productive TCRs were reported among donors in an Asian-associated ancestry cluster than the 666-donor mean. Only TCR beta chains were sequenced in this cohort, and the absence of alpha or paired-chain data limited detectable features. In a later genetic analysis, a missense DCLRE1C variant was associated with V-gene and J-gene trimming of TCR beta chains, and the association was replicated in an independent cohort. In vitro tests confirmed that a few of the cytomegalovirus-associated TCR beta chains recognize cytomegalovirus antigens. Compared with equally common non-associated chains, HLA-associated TCR beta chains in a later analysis were more clonally expanded and had lower generation probabilities. Some IMGT-functional V segments, including TRBV6-2 and TRBV6-3, could not be distinguished by the 87-base-pair reads and were therefore excluded. Roughly uniform sequencing depth across donors was assumed in presence/absence analyses, although this assumption may not hold. A cluster of highly shared sequence variants was judged likely to represent a technical artifact of the sequencing pipeline. According to the authors, the approach could potentially be generalized to other disease states and immunological phenotypes. An earlier analysis of 450 to 750 of the donors showed that most TCR beta V segments appeared in productive rearrangements either about 87% or about 30% of the time, which broadly matched IMGT annotations. Several of the top co-occurrence clusters appeared to be linked to parvovirus B19, influenza, CMV and Epstein-Barr virus, according to a later analysis. Correlated functional status among segregating V segments might reflect linkage disequilibrium, but an unknown experimental factor could not be ruled out. Assigning TCR associations to individual alleles was difficult when HLA alleles, especially DR and DQ, strongly co-occurred. A total of 150 to 200 TCR beta chains were listed by the study as associated with cytomegalovirus. Most CMV-associated TCR beta chains appeared to be HLA-restricted in a later analysis, and the HLA associations seemed to be driven largely by CMV exposure. Because counts were too low, about 15 rarely observed V segments, including chromosome 9 orphons, were left out of the earlier analysis of about 500 of the donors.

Concerning this clone itself: Its binding antigen is unknown. It has no much larger one-base neighbor in the sample; base qualities were not kept.

The CDR3 runs 16 amino acids, cysteine and phenylalanine included. Only CDR3 DNA is held: 48 bases, read in frame from base 1. Sequences LGHNA (CDR1) and YSLEER (CDR2) are obtained from the germline V gene. Trimming takes 0 bases from V and 1 base from J, and the germline ends sit 9 bases apart. The library was produced with the immunoSEQ multiplex PCR assay. A mixture of 60 forward primers for TCR Vbeta segments and 13 reverse primers for TCR Jbeta segments was used in the multiplex PCR. A multiplex PCR assay on genomic DNA amplified the CDR3 region of rearranged TCR beta genes. Amplified TCR beta libraries were sequenced as 87-base-pair reads on the Illumina HiSeq System. From the authors' description of their analysis: In a later analysis, some 80 million unique TCR beta chains were counted across the 500 to 700 repertoires, and roughly 11 million of these chains were shared by at least two donors. Raw reads were error-corrected and collapsed into unique sequences by a nearest-neighbor algorithm in which closely related sequences were merged to remove PCR and sequencing errors. Alignment of CDR3 sequences to IMGT reference sequences was used to assign V, D and J gene segments. Each retained sequence needed at least a six-nucleotide match to both a V gene segment and a J gene segment. Rearrangements were called productive when the CDR3 lacked stop codons and stayed in frame with V and J; all others were non-productive. CDR3 was defined according to IMGT convention as the region running from the second conserved V-encoded cysteine to the conserved J-encoded phenylalanine. The earlier analysis of about 640 of the donors excluded any sequence lacking an unambiguous match to a single V gene segment. In an earlier analysis of 587 of the donors, V segments were called functional above 56.7% productive rearrangements and were called segregating when the between-donor standard deviation exceeded 5%. A statistical classification framework was built for diagnosing cytomegalovirus status from the catalog of TCR beta chain sequences. In a later analysis, V and J genes were assigned by comparing TCR nucleotide sequences against IMGT/GENE-DB human TR gene sequences. The TCRdist pipeline was used in a later analysis to assign CDR3 sequences and most-parsimonious VDJ recombination scenarios. In a later analysis, each TCR beta chain was defined by its CDR3 amino acid sequence together with its V-gene family, and reads without a unique V-gene family were excluded. As a way to deal with suspected cross-contamination and a sequencing artifact, a later analysis dropped 592 nucleotide sequences that were highly shared and had low generation probability. In a later analysis, a clonal expansion index was calculated for each public chain from normalized within-repertoire ranks of inferred template counts. A later analysis computed generation probabilities with a VDJ recombination model fitted to out-of-frame rearrangements, and checked the results against IGoR. Hypergeometric tests were used in a later analysis to score TCR-TCR, TCR-HLA and TCR-CMV co-occurrence, with a repertoire-size bias correction applied to the TCR pairs. To estimate false discovery rates, a later analysis permuted the HLA or CMV assignments 20 times. In a later analysis, co-occurring TCRs were grouped using DBSCAN, with TCRdist sequence similarity added in when clustering inside HLA-allele-positive subsets. Co-occurrence clustering excluded repertoires with fewer than 30,000 or more than 120,000 public chains, plus five with anomalous nucleotide sharing. Not all clones reach the TCRdb copy of this immuneACCESS table, which keeps in-frame sequences only. Checked studies attribute under half of the gap to unresolved V genes and leave the rest unexplained. V and J calls and clone size are those listed in that table; D and trimming were worked out from the DNA. The sample yields some 70,000 clones; approximately 72% were counted once. 10% to 11% of the sample rests with the top ten.

The cohort was made up of 500 to 800 healthy bone marrow donors. At the time of sampling, every cohort member was nominally healthy, though immune exposures that went unrecorded were likely present. The donor was CMV seronegative and belonged to the group of 350 or so seronegative cohort members. Every donor gave a peripheral blood sample, and the peripheral blood mononuclear cells from that sample were used for TCR beta sequencing. The Qiagen DNeasy Blood Extraction Kit was used to extract genomic DNA from the blood cell samples. The sequence was obtained from a woman under 40 in good health and CMV-seronegative. The rearrangement combines TRBV4-3 with TRBJ2-2; TRBD2 is a weak D gene call, 5 bases matching. The specimen sequenced was PBMCs. The CDR3 protein: CASSQDSGVNTGELFF. The DNA reads TGCGCCAGCAGCCAAGATTCCGGGGTGAACACCGGGGAGCTGTTTTTT.